A selection of T cell receptor beta chains follows, all from one sample in a study of blood T cell repertoires in COVID-19. Assay used: immunoSEQ multiplex PCR; TCRdb lists only in-frame clones, some missing. The data hold about 210,000 clones, with about 81% observed a single time. Input material: PBMCs or T cells enriched from blood (not recorded which). These receptors all stem from a man aged 40-50 years who had recovered from COVID-19. Both conserved end residues are part of each CDR3. Fields, in order: J gene, D gene, V gene, clone size, CDR3 DNA, CDR3 protein. A D gene is named only where the DNA matches it firmly. The size of a clone is reported for some rows only, either as once, few or many, or as a class for expanded clones.

TRBJ1-5 . TRBV2 . TGTGCCAGCACACAGGGAGTCGGTCAGCCCCAGCATTTT CASTQGVGQPQHF
TRBJ1-6 . TRBV25-1 . TGTGCCAGCAGTGAATACAGGGGTTCACCCCTCCACTTT CASSEYRGSPLHF
TRBJ2-7 TRBD2 TRBV15 . TGTGCCACCAGCTACCAGGCAGCGGGGGCCGCCTACGAGCAGTACTTC CATSYQAAGAAYEQYF
TRBJ1-6 . TRBV5-1 . TGCGCCAGCAGCTTCGGTGGGCAGACATTTAATTCACCCCTCCACTTT CASSFGGQTFNSPLHF
TRBJ2-1 TRBD2 TRBV18 . TGTGCCAGCTCACCACCTGTCAGGACTAGCGGGATCAATGAGCAGTTCTTC CASSPPVRTSGINEQFF
TRBJ2-7 TRBD2 TRBV5-1 . TGCGCCAGCAGCTTGTCCGGACTAGCGACTAATAGGGACTACGAGCAGTACTTC CASSLSGLATNRDYEQYF
TRBJ1-5 . TRBV6-1 once TGTGCCAGCAGTGAATGGGGGGGTGATCAGCCCCAGCATTTT CASSEWGGDQPQHF
TRBJ1-5 . TRBV20-1 . TGCAGTGCTAGTTCACAGGGACGCAATCAGCCCCAGCATTTT CSASSQGRNQPQHF
TRBJ1-3 TRBD1 TRBV9 few TGTGCCAGCAGCACCCTGGGACAGATGTCTGGAAACACCATATATTTT CASSTLGQMSGNTIYF
TRBJ2-2 . TRBV7-3 . TGTGCCAGCAACAGGGCCGCGAACACCGGGGAGCTGTTTTTT CASNRAANTGELFF
TRBJ2-3 . TRBV7-2 . TGTGCCAGCAGCTTTAAGCTAGCGAGCACAGATACGCAGTATTTT CASSFKLASTDTQYF
TRBJ1-1 . TRBV30 . TGTGCCTGGAGTGTCTCCAGGGATGCTGAAGCTTTCTTT CAWSVSRDAEAFF
TRBJ1-1 . TRBV19 . TGTGCCAGTAGTGTGCAGGGCGGGGTCACTGAAGCTTTCTTT CASSVQGGVTEAFF
TRBJ1-2 . TRBV6-6 once TGTGCCAGCAGCCCCGGGGGGACGCAAGATCGCTATGGCTACACCTTC CASSPGGTQDRYGYTF
TRBJ2-5 TRBD2 TRBV9 . TGTGCCAGCAGCGTTGGTAGCGGGGGAGGGGGGGAGACCCAGTACTTC CASSVGSGGGGETQYF
TRBJ2-1 TRBD2 TRBV6-5 . TGTGCCAGCAGTTACCCGACTAGCGGGAGTCAACGCGAGCAGTTCTTC CASSYPTSGSQREQFF
TRBJ1-6 . TRBV5-8 few TGTGCCAGCAGCCCCTCGCCCCCCGGTTCACCCCTCCACTTT CASSPSPPGSPLHF
TRBJ2-1 TRBD2 TRBV3-1/TRBV3-2 . TGTGCCAGCAGCCAGGGAGGACTAGCGGGAGGGAGTTACAATGAGCAGTTCTTC CASSQGGLAGGSYNEQFF
TRBJ1-1 . TRBV12-3/TRBV12-4 . TGTGCCAGCGCCGGGTACACTGAAGCTTTCTTT CASAGYTEAFF
TRBJ2-3 TRBD1 TRBV19 . TGTGCCAGTAGTCCTTGGACAGGGGGAGATACGCAGTATTTT CASSPWTGGDTQYF
TRBJ2-5 . TRBV12-2 . TGTGCAAGTCGCTTACTGGGACTAGTCCACGAGACCCAGTACTTC CASRLLGLVHETQYF
TRBJ1-6 . TRBV7-3 . TGTGCCAGCAGCTTAATTCCAGGGAGGAATTCACCCCTCCACTTT CASSLIPGRNSPLHF
TRBJ2-1 . TRBV9 . TGTGCCAGCAGCGCCACGGCAGGCTCCTACAATGAGCAGTTCTTC CASSATAGSYNEQFF
TRBJ2-6 . TRBV21-1 . TGTGCCAGCAGCAAAGTCCGGCTTTATAGGACAGTCCCCTCTGGGGCCAACGTCCTGACTTTC CASSKVRLYRTVPSGANVLTF
TRBJ1-4 . TRBV2 . TGTGCCAGCGGTCGTCGGACAGCAGGCAGAGAAAAACTGTTTTTT CASGRRTAGREKLFF
TRBJ2-7 . TRBV29-1 . TGCAGCGTCCTAAGGGACACCTACGAGCAGTACTTC CSVLRDTYEQYF
TRBJ2-1 . TRBV12-5 . TGTGCTAGTGGTTTGGTACAGGGCGGGAGCGTCAACAATGAGCAGTTCTTC CASGLVQGGSVNNEQFF
TRBJ2-5 . TRBV7-3 . TGTGCCAGCAGCCGAGAGGCCTCTGGGTCGGAGACCCAGTACTTC CASSREASGSETQYF
TRBJ2-2 TRBD1 TRBV27 . TGTGCCAGCAGTTCCGGGACAGGGTTATCACACACCGGGGAGCTGTTTTTT CASSSGTGLSHTGELFF
TRBJ2-7 TRBD2 TRBV30 . TGTGCCTGGAGGGGAACTAGCGGGAGTTGGCCATCATACGAGCAGTACTTC CAWRGTSGSWPSYEQYF
TRBJ2-1 TRBD2 TRBV10-2 . TGCGCCAGCATGCCGGGACTAGCGGGGTACAATGAGCAGTTCTTC CASMPGLAGYNEQFF
TRBJ2-4 TRBD2 TRBV5-1 . TGCGCCAGCAGCTTGAACTCCGCCCGGACTAGCGGGGGGGCTCTAGCCAAAAACATTCAGTACTTC CASSLNSARTSGGALAKNIQYF
TRBJ2-7 . TRBV2 . TGTGCCAGTTCCCTGGGGAGGGGGAACGAGCAGTACTTC CASSLGRGNEQYF
TRBJ2-2 . TRBV19 . TGTGCCAGTAGTCGGGACTCTCGACGCACCGGGGAGCTGTTTTTT CASSRDSRRTGELFF
TRBJ2-4 . TRBV14 . TGTGCCAGCAGCCAATCGAGGGTCCAGGAAAACATTCAGTACTTC CASSQSRVQENIQYF
TRBJ2-7 . TRBV29-1 few TGCAGCGTTGAAGACCCTCACGGTTCCGAGCAGTACTTC CSVEDPHGSEQYF
TRBJ2-5 TRBD2 TRBV12-5 . TGTGCTAGTGGTTCCATGCGGACTAGCGCAGAGACCCAGTACTTC CASGSMRTSAETQYF
TRBJ1-1 TRBD1 TRBV10-1 . TGCGCCAGCAGCCATCGAACAGGGGAAGGGGACACTGAAGCTTTCTTT CASSHRTGEGDTEAFF
TRBJ2-2 TRBD1 TRBV29-1 few TGCAGCGTTGAAAATCCTCCCTCCGGGACAGGGGCGAACACCGGGGAGCTGTTTTTT CSVENPPSGTGANTGELFF
TRBJ2-1 . TRBV5-4 . TGTGCCAGCAGCTTTGGGGAGAATGAGCAGTTCTTC CASSFGENEQFF
TRBJ1-1 . TRBV6-5 once TGTGCCAGCACGGCGGAAAAGTCAGGGACTTTCTTT CASTAEKSGTFF
TRBJ2-1 . TRBV30 . TGTGCCTGGAGTCCCACAGGGAACGGACGGTTCTTC CAWSPTGNGRFF
TRBJ1-1 TRBD1 TRBV6-1 . TGTGCCAGCAGTGGAGCACTTAATGGTGACAGGGGCAAAGCTTTCTTT CASSGALNGDRGKAFF
TRBJ2-7 TRBD2 TRBV4-1 once TGCGCCAGCAGCCAAGAACTAGCGGGAGTTTCCCACGAGCAGTACTTC CASSQELAGVSHEQYF
TRBJ2-1 TRBD1 TRBV29-1 . TGCAGCGTTAGGACAGGGGTAATATGGGGCTCCTACAATGAGCAGTTCTTC CSVRTGVIWGSYNEQFF
TRBJ2-2 TRBD1 TRBV5-1 . TGCGCCAGCAGCTCGTTGACAGGGGGCAGCACCGGGGAGCTGTTTTTT CASSSLTGGSTGELFF
TRBJ1-6 TRBD1 TRBV9 . TGTGCCAGCAGCGTCCAGGGGGATAATTCACCCCTCCACTTT CASSVQGDNSPLHF
TRBJ2-3 . TRBV6-5 . TGTGCCAGCAGTCCCCGACCAGGGTCAGATACGCAGTATTTT CASSPRPGSDTQYF
TRBJ1-2 TRBD1 TRBV27 . TGTGCCAGCAGTCGACAGGGAAGGGACTATGGCTACACCTTC CASSRQGRDYGYTF